The 27 T cell receptor beta chains presented below share a single source sample, sequenced in a study of T cell responses to AZD1222 COVID-19 vaccine. Profiling relied on immunoSEQ multiplex PCR, and the TCRdb table lists in-frame clones only, not all of them. The sample includes around 130,000 clones, roughly 93% of them seen just once. The sequencing used peripheral blood, collected on day 0 of AZD1222 vaccination. These receptor sequences come from an adult in good health.

This clone was seen only a few times. This chain joins TRBV7-9 and TRBJ2-7; 7 bases match TRBD1. The junction had 1 base not matched to a gene; V was cut back by 2 bases and J by 3 bases. Per the germline V gene, CDR1 is SEHNR and CDR2 is FQNEAQ (reference sequence). The CDR3 contains 13 residues. The CDR3 protein is CASSLRDSYEQYF. In DNA, the CDR3 is TGTGCCAGCAGCTTACGGGACAGCTACGAGCAGTACTTC. Combining the CDR3 with reference TRBV7-9 and TRBJ2-7 gives the whole variable domain DTGVSQNPRHKITKRGQNVTFRCDPISEHNRLYWYRQTLGQGPEFLTYFQNEAQLEKSRLLSDRFSAERPKGSFSTLEIQRTEQGDSAMYLCASSLRDSYEQYFGPGTRLTVT.

The V gene is TRBV28, the J gene TRBJ1-1, with TRBD1 matching over 10 bases. V trimming: 4 bases; J trimming: 5 bases; junction bases outside the gene matches: 7. CDR3 length equals 15 residues. From germline, CDR1 is MDHEN and CDR2 SYDVKM. In DNA, the CDR3 is TGTGCCAGCAGTTCCCTGGACAGGGGGGGAACTGAAGCTTTCTTT. It is translated as CASSSLDRGGTEAFF.

The chain links TRBV7-2 to TRBJ2-7; 11 nucleotides line up with TRBD1. With V trimmed by 0 bases and J by 1 base, 8 bases remained unmatched. Germline V gene data show CDR1 as SGHTA and CDR2 as FQGNSA. The CDR3 runs to 18 residues. CDR3 bases: TGTGCCAGCAGCTTAGCAATTGGACAGGGGGCGCGATCCTACGAGCAGTACTTC. Translated: CASSLAIGQGARSYEQYF.

The chain links TRBV27 to TRBJ2-7, with 7 bases identical to TRBD2. The CDR3 covers 14 residues. With V trimmed by 3 bases and J by 1 base, 3 bases remained unmatched. Germline V gives CDR1 MNHEY, CDR2 SMNVEV (reference sequence). This chain's CDR3 is CASSLTGGSYEQYF. The CDR3 nucleotides are TGTGCCAGCAGTTTGACGGGAGGTTCCTACGAGCAGTACTTC.

The CDR3 nucleotides read TGTGCCAGCAGTTTAATAGGTGCGGGCCAGAACACTGAAGCTTTCTTT. Translation gives CASSLIGAGQNTEAFF. The rearrangement joins TRBV28 to TRBJ1-1; D gene ambiguous. CDR1 is MDHEN, CDR2 SYDVKM, per germline. Trimming stripped 2 bases from V and 1 base from J, with 14 bases between. The CDR3 totals 16 residues. Combining the CDR3 with reference TRBV28 and TRBJ1-1 gives the whole variable domain DVKVTQSSRYLVKRTGEKVFLECVQDMDHENMFWYRQDPGLGLRLIYFSYDVKMKEKGDIPEGYSVSREKKERFSLILESASTNQTSMYLCASSLIGAGQNTEAFFGQGTRLTVV.

In this sample, this clone turned up once. V is TRBV2 and J is TRBJ2-1, with D possibly TRBD2 on 6 matching bases. In germline, CDR1 is SNHLY, CDR2 FYNNEI. V lost 2 bases, J lost 3 bases, and 14 bases lay in between. The CDR3 extends over 16 amino acids. The CDR3 nucleotides read TGTGCCAGCAGTGAATGGCGGGGCATCAACTACAATGAGCAGTTCTTC. Protein product: CASSEWRGINYNEQFF.

The V call is TRBV27, the J call TRBJ1-1; D gene ambiguous. V lost 3 bases to trimming and J lost 0 bases, with 14 bases between them. Germline V gene lookup returns CDR1 MNHEY and CDR2 SMNVEV (reference sequence). This CDR3 region has 16 residues. This CDR3 is CASSFEARRVNTEAFF. CDR3 sequence (DNA): TGTGCCAGCAGTTTCGAGGCTAGAAGGGTGAACACTGAAGCTTTCTTT.

The CDR3 is CASSPGRGEGTGELFF. CDR3 sequence (DNA): TGCGCCAGCAGCCCAGGGAGGGGCGAGGGCACCGGGGAGCTGTTTTTT. The V and J genes are TRBV4-3 and TRBJ2-2; 7 bases line up with TRBD2. Germline CDR1 reads LGHNA; CDR2 reads YSLEER. V was clipped by 4 bases and J by 4 bases; unmatched bases: 9. CDR3 length equals 16 residues.

This chain uses TRBV7-2 with TRBJ1-5; D not certain. The ends were cut back, 5 bases at V and 9 bases at J, with 23 bases in the middle. The length of the CDR3 is 16 residues. Germline CDR1 reads SGHTA; CDR2 reads FQGNSA. For the CDR3, the DNA is TGTGCCAGCAGCCAAAATGCCGCCAGCAGGAATGGGCCCCAGCATTTT. It is translated as CASSQNAASRNGPQHF.

J is TRBJ2-7 and V is TRBV27; TRBD2 agrees at 7 bases. Germline lookup yields CDR1 MNHEY and CDR2 SMNVEV (reference sequence). The CDR3 totals 14 residues. The trim removed 5 bases at V and 2 bases at J, leaving 6 bases unmatched. CDR3 DNA sequence: TGTGCCAGCAGTCGTTTCGGGGGGACCTACGAGCAGTACTTC. Translation gives CASSRFGGTYEQYF.

The chain is built from TRBV6-5 and TRBJ2-5; D not resolved. This CDR3 contains 14 residues. V gave up 0 bases and J gave up 3 bases, with 8 bases separating them. Germline V CDR1 and CDR2: MNHEY, SVGAGI. Here the CDR3 reads CASSYSGSEETQYF. In nucleotides, the CDR3 is TGTGCCAGCAGTTACTCGGGATCTGAAGAGACCCAGTACTTC.

This chain connects TRBV28 to TRBJ2-5; TRBD2 matches 8 bases. The CDR3 covers 15 residues. Per the germline V gene, CDR1 is MDHEN and CDR2 is SYDVKM. V lost 5 bases to trimming and J lost 2 bases; unmatched junction nucleotides: 7. As DNA, the CDR3 is TGTGCCAGCAGTCCCCCCACTAGCGGACAAGAGACCCAGTACTTC. Translating gives CASSPPTSGQETQYF.

The V gene is TRBV19, the J gene TRBJ1-2; 9 bases map to TRBD1. The V and J ends lost 6 bases and 8 bases, in that order; junction bases with no gene match: 7. This CDR3 spans 13 amino acids. Germline CDR1 is LNHDA and CDR2 is SQIVND (reference sequence). The CDR3 loop is CASSGTGTLGYTF. CDR3 nucleotides: TGTGCCAGTAGCGGGACAGGGACACTCGGCTACACCTTC.

The rearrangement joins TRBV5-8 to TRBJ1-4; D is unresolved. V gave up 4 bases and J gave up 4 bases, with 14 bases separating them. This CDR3 is built from 15 residues. Per germline, CDR1 SGHTS and CDR2 YDEGEE. The CDR3 reads CASSLEGGINEKLFF. CDR3 nucleotides: TGTGCCAGCAGCCTGGAGGGCGGAATTAATGAAAAACTGTTTTTT.

V is TRBV10-3 and J is TRBJ2-7; 8 nucleotides match TRBD2. CDR1 and CDR2 from the germline V gene are ENHRY and SYGVKD. Losses at the gene ends were 9 bases for V and 0 bases for J; bases not matched to a gene: 4. The CDR3 runs 13 residues. CDR3 sequence (DNA): TGTGCCATTTCGACTAGCGCCTCCTACGAGCAGTACTTC. It yields the protein CAISTSASYEQYF.

This chain joins TRBV28 and TRBJ2-7, with 7 bases aligning to TRBD2. There are 16 residues in the CDR3. Trimming removed 4 bases from V and 5 bases from J; junction bases left unmatched: 14. Germline V gives CDR1 MDHEN, CDR2 SYDVKM. The CDR3 region is CASSSVARRELDEQYF. CDR3 DNA: TGTGCCAGCAGTTCGGTGGCCCGGCGGGAGTTGGACGAGCAGTACTTC. The full variable domain, in which reference TRBV28 and TRBJ2-7 provide the parts outside the CDR3, is DVKVTQSSRYLVKRTGEKVFLECVQDMDHENMFWYRQDPGLGLRLIYFSYDVKMKEKGDIPEGYSVSREKKERFSLILESASTNQTSMYLCASSSVARRELDEQYFGPGTRLTVT.

The chain combines TRBV2 with TRBJ2-7; 10 positions match TRBD1. With 4 bases clipped from V and 0 bases from J, the junction kept 0 bases outside the gene matches. The germline CDR1 and CDR2 sequences are SNHLY and FYNNEI. The CDR3 is made up of 14 amino acids. The CDR3 DNA is TGTGCCAGCAGTGGGGACAGGGGCTCCTACGAGCAGTACTTC. This translates into CASSGDRGSYEQYF.

The V gene is TRBV29-1, the J gene TRBJ1-5; D possibly corresponds to TRBD1 (6 bases). V was cut by 4 bases and J by 7 bases, with 14 bases left in between. CDR1 and CDR2 from the germline V gene are SQVTM and ANQGSEA. The CDR3 runs to 13 residues. In nucleotides, the CDR3 is TGCAGCGTTGCTCGGGGTACAGGGCAGCCCCAGCATTTT. Translation: CSVARGTGQPQHF.

The rearrangement uses TRBV4-2 and TRBJ2-7; D is perhaps TRBD2 (6 bases). The germline V and J ends were trimmed by 3 bases and 0 bases, with 21 bases remaining between them. Germline values: CDR1 LGHNA, CDR2 YNFKEQ. The CDR3 runs 18 residues. The CDR3 coding sequence is TGTGCCAGCAGCCAGGCCTCGGGAGCGGGTACCGTCTCCTACGAGCAGTACTTC. The encoded protein is CASSQASGAGTVSYEQYF.

This clone was seen a single time. Other nucleotide sequences from this sample produce the same CDR3. The rearrangement joins TRBV7-3 to TRBJ1-1; maybe TRBD1 (5 bases). Trimming took off 2 bases at V and 6 bases at J, with 10 bases between the two ends. Germline V lookup: CDR1 SGHTA, CDR2 FQGTGA. This CDR3 is 13 amino acids long. The chain's CDR3 is CASSLDRLAEAFF. CDR3 bases: TGTGCCAGCAGCTTAGACAGACTTGCTGAAGCTTTCTTT.

V and J are TRBV7-2 and TRBJ2-2; D is undetermined. The CDR3 is made up of 15 amino acids. The germline V and J ends were trimmed by 0 bases and 0 bases, with 5 bases remaining between them. Germline CDR1 is SGHTA and CDR2 is FQGNSA. The CDR3, as DNA: TGTGCCAGCAGCTTAGCCTCGACGAACACCGGGGAGCTGTTTTTT. Translating it yields CASSLASTNTGELFF. Drawing the rest from reference TRBV7-2 and TRBJ2-2, the complete variable domain is GAGVSQSPSNKVTEKGKDVELRCDPISGHTALYWYRQSLGQGLEFLIYFQGNSAPDKSGLPSDRFSAERTGGSVSTLTIQRTQQEDSAVYLCASSLASTNTGELFFGEGSRLTVL.

J is TRBJ1-2 and V is TRBV7-8; the D is unclear. This CDR3 spans 14 amino acids. The V gene's germline CDR1 is SGHVS and CDR2 FQNEAQ. The V gene lost 3 bases and the J gene lost 6 bases, with 14 bases spanning the gap. CDR3 region: CASSLVAIEDGYTF. The CDR3 DNA reads TGTGCCAGCAGCTTGGTGGCGATTGAGGATGGCTACACCTTC.

Points on this clone: At one end, the junction sequence differs from germline, possibly due to a read error. The chain has TRBV7-7 and TRBJ2-5; D uncertain. The CDR3 totals 13 residues. The V gene's germline CDR1 is SSHAT and CDR2 FNYEAQ (reference sequence). This chain's CDR3 is CASSFNSQETQYF. The CDR3 DNA sequence: TGTGCTAGCAGCTTTAACAGTCAAGAGACCCAGTACTTC.

The chain employs TRBV19 and TRBJ1-5; D is uncertain. With 3 bases removed from V and 9 bases from J, the gap between germline ends came to 9 bases. The germline CDR1 and CDR2 sequences are LNHDA and SQIVND (reference sequence). This CDR3 is built from 12 residues. CDR3 loop: CASSIPGRPQHF. In DNA form, the CDR3 reads TGTGCCAGTAGTATCCCCGGACGGCCCCAGCATTTT.

V gene TRBV4-2 combines with J gene TRBJ2-7; TRBD2 matches 7 bases. The V and J ends lost 1 base and 3 bases, in that order; junction bases with no gene match: 6. The CDR3 runs to 15 residues. Germline V gives CDR1 LGHNA, CDR2 YNFKEQ. CDR3 DNA: TGTGCCAGCAGCCAAGGCGGCGGGAGTAACTACGAGCAGTACTTC. Encoded protein: CASSQGGGSNYEQYF.

The chain uses TRBV5-1 and TRBJ2-3; TRBD2 matches 11 bases. The CDR3 loop spans 16 amino acids. Per germline, CDR1 SGHRS and CDR2 YFSETQ. V lost 4 bases and J lost 5; bases outside the gene matches: 9. This chain's CDR3 is CASSLNLAGGGDTQYF. In DNA, the CDR3 is TGCGCCAGCAGCCTCAATCTAGCGGGAGGTGGAGATACGCAGTATTTT.

CDR3 amino acids: CARGSGSLSYEQYF. The CDR3 region has the DNA TGTGCCAGGGGCAGCGGGAGTCTTTCCTACGAGCAGTACTTC. The rearrangement links TRBV4-2 to TRBJ2-7; 8 nucleotides match TRBD2. There are 14 residues in the CDR3. Per the germline V gene, CDR1 is LGHNA and CDR2 is YNFKEQ. With 9 bases clipped from V and 1 base from J, the junction kept 8 bases outside the gene matches.